The subject of this entry is one T cell receptor beta chain. Its antigen is as yet unknown. The data were obtained in a study of cytomegalovirus exposure and HLA in healthy donors. Study background: One earlier analysis, a look at 150 million to 200 million T cells, found some 100 million unique TCR beta sequences. Study-wide results and limits: An apparent linkage of common viral pathogens to several of the most significant clusters emerged in a later analysis. Other equally common chains were less clonally expanded than HLA-associated TCR beta chains, a later analysis showed.

The PCR made use of 60 Vbeta and 13 Jbeta primers. The repertoire was sequenced with immunoSEQ multiplex PCR; TCRdb's copy has only in-frame clones and lacks some. The listing contains 70,000 to 75,000 clones. Germline assignment: CDR1 LNHDA and CDR2 SQIVND (reference sequence). CDR3 length: 12 residues. Trimming took 6 bases from V and 5 from J, leaving 8 bases between them. The receptor comes from a female donor in good health and CMV-seropositive. The sample comprised PBMCs. The chain couples TRBV19 to TRBJ1-5; D gene ambiguous. Written as DNA, the CDR3 is TGTGCCAGTAGCACAACATATCAGCCCCAGCATTTT. It encodes CASSTTYQPQHF.